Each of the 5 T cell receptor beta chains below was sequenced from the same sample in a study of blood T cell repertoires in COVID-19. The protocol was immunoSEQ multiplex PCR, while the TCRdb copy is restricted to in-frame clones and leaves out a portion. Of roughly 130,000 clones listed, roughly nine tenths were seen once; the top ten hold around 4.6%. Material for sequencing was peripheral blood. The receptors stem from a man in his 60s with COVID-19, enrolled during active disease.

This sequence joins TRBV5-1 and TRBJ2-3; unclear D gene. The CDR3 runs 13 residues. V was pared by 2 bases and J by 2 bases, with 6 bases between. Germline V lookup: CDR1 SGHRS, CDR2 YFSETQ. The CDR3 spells CASSFTFTDTQYF. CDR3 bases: TGCGCCAGCAGCTTCACTTTCACAGATACGCAGTATTTT. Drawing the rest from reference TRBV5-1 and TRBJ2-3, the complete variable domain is KAGVTQTPRYLIKTRGQQVTLSCSPISGHRSVSWYQQTPGQGLQFLFEYFSETQRNKGNFPGRFSGRQFSNSRSEMNVSTLELGDSALYLCASSFTFTDTQYFGPGTRLTVL.

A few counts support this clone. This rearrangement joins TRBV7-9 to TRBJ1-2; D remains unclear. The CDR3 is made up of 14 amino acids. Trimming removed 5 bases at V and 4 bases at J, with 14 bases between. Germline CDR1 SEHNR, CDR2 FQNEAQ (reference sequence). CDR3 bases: TGTGCCAGCAGCCGGCCAGGCCCCCGCTATGGCTACACCTTC. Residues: CASSRPGPRYGYTF.

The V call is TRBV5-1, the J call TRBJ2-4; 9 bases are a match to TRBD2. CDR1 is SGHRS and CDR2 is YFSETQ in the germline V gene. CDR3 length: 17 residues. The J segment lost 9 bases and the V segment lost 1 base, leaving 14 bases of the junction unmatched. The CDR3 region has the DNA TGCGCCAGCAGCTTGACTCATTCTAGCGGGATTGAGGCCATTCAGTACTTC. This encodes CASSLTHSSGIEAIQYF.

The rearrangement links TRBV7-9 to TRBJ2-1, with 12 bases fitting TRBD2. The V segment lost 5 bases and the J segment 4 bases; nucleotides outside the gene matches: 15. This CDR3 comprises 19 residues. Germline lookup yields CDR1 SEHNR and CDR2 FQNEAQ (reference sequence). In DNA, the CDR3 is TGTGCCAGCAGCCCCCTTAGGACTAGCGGGACCTTCCCGTACAATGAGCAGTTCTTC. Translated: CASSPLRTSGTFPYNEQFF.

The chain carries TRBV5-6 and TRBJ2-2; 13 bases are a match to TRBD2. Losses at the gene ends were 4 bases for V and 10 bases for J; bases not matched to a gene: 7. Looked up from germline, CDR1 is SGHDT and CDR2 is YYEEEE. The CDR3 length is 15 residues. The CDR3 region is CASSLIGLAGVELFF. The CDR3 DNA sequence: TGTGCCAGCAGCCTGATTGGACTAGCGGGAGTGGAGCTGTTTTTT. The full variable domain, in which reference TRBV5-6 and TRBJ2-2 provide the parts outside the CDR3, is DAGVTQSPTHLIKTRGQQVTLRCSPKSGHDTVSWYQQALGQGPQFIFQYYEEEERQRGNFPDRFSGHQFPNYSSELNVNALLLGDSALYLCASSLIGLAGVELFFGEGSRLTVL.